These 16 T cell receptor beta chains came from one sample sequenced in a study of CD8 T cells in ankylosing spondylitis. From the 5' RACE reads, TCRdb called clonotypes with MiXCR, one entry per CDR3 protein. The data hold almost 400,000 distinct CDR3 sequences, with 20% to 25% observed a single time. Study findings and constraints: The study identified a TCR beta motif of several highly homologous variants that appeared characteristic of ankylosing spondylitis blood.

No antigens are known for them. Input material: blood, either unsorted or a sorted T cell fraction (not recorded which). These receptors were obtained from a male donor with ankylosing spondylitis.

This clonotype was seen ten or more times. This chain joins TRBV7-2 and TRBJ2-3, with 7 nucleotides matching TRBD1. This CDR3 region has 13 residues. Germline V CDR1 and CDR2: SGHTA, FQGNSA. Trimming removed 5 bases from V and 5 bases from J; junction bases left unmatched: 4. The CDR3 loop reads CASSPRGRDTQYF. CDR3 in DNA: TGTGCCAGCAGCCCGAGGGGGCGAGATACGCAGTATTTT.

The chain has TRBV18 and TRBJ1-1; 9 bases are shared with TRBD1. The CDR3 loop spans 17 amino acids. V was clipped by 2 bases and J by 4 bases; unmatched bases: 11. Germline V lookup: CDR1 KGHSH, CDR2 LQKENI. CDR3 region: CASSPYGTGLVGTEAFF. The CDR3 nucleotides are TGTGCCAGCTCACCATACGGGACAGGGTTAGTAGGCACTGAAGCTTTCTTT.

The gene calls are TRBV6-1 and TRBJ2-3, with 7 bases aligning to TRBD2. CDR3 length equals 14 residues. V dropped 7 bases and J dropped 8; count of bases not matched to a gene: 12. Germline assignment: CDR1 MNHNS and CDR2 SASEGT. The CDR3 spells CASTSLTGGGTQYF. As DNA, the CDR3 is TGTGCCAGCACCAGCTTGACGGGAGGAGGTACGCAGTATTTT.

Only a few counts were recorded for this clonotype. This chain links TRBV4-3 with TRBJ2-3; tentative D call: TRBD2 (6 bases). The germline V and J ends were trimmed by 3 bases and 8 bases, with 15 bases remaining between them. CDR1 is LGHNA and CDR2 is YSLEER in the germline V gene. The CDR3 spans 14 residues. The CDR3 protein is CASSQRRTGVTQYF. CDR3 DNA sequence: TGCGCCAGCAGCCAGCGTCGGACGGGGGTTACGCAGTATTTT.

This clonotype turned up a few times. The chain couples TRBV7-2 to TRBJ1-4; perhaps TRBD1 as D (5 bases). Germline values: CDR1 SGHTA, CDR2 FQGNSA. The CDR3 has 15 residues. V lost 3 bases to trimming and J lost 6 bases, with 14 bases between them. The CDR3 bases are TGTGCCAGCAGCTTGGGGGTGGGGGGGGATGAAAAACTGTTTTTT. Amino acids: CASSLGVGGDEKLFF.

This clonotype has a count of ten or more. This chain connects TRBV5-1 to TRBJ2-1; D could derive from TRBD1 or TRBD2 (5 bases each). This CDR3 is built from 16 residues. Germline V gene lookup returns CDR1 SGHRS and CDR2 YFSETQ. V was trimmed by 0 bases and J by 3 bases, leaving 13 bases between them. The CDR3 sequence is CASSLGDLPVYNEQFF. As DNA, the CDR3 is TGCGCCAGCAGCTTGGGGGACCTACCCGTCTACAATGAGCAGTTCTTC.

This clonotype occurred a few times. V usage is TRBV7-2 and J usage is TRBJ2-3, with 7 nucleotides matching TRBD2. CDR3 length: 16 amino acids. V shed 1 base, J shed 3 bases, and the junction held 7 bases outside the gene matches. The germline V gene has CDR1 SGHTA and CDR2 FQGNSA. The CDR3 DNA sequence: TGTGCCAGCAGCTTAGATAATTGGCGGGAGACAGATACGCAGTATTTT. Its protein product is CASSLDNWRETDTQYF. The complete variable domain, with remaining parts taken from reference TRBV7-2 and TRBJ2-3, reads GAGVSQSPSNKVTEKGKDVELRCDPISGHTALYWYRQSLGQGLEFLIYFQGNSAPDKSGLPSDRFSAERTGGSVSTLTIQRTQQEDSAVYLCASSLDNWRETDTQYFGPGTRLTVL.

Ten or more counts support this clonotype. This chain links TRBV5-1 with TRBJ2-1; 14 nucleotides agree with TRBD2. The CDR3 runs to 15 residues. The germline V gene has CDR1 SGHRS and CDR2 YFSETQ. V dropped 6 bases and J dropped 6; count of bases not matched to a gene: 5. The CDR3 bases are TGCGCCAGCACTCCCGGGACTAGCGGGAGCAATGAGCAGTTCTTC. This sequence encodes CASTPGTSGSNEQFF.

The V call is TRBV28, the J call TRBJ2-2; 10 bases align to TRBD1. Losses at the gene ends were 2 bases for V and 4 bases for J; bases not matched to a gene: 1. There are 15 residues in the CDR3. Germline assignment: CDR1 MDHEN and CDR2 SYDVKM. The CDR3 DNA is TGTGCCAGCAGTTTAGGGGACAGGGGCACCGGGGAGCTGTTTTTT. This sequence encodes CASSLGDRGTGELFF.

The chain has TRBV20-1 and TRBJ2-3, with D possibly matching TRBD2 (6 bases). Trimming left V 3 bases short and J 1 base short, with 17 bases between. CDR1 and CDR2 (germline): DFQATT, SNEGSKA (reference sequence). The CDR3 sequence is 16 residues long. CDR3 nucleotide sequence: TGCAGTGCTAGTTTTCCAGAGGCTAGCGGCACAGATACGCAGTATTTT. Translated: CSASFPEASGTDTQYF.

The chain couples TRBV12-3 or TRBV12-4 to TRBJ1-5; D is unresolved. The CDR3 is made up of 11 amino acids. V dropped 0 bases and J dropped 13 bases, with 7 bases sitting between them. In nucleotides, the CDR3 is TGTGCCAGCAGTTTAGCGGGTCGACAGCATTTT. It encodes CASSLAGRQHF.

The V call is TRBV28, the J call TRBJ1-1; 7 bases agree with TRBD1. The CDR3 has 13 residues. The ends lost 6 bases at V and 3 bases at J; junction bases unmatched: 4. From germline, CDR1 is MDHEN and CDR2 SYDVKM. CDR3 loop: CASSRGRDTEAFF. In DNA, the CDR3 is TGTGCCAGCAGCAGGGGGAGGGACACTGAAGCTTTCTTT.

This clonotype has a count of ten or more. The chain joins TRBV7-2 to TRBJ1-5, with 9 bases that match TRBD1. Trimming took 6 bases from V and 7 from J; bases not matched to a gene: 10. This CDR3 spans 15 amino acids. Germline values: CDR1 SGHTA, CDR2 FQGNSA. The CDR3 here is CASSSVTGTGQPQHF. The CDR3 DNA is TGTGCCAGCAGTTCCGTGACAGGGACAGGGCAGCCCCAGCATTTT.

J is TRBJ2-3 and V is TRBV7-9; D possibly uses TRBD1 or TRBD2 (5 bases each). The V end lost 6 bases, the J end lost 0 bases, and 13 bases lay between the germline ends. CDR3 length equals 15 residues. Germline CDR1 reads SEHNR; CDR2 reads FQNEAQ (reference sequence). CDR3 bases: TGTGCCAGCAGTACCGACAGAGGGAGCACAGATACGCAGTATTTT. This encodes CASSTDRGSTDTQYF.

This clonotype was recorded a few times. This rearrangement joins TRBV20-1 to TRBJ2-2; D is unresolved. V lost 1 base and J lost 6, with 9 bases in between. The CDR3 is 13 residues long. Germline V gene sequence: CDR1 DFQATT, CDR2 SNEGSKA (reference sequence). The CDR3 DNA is TGCAGTGCTAGAGTTCAGGTATCCGGGGAGCTGTTTTTT. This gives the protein CSARVQVSGELFF.

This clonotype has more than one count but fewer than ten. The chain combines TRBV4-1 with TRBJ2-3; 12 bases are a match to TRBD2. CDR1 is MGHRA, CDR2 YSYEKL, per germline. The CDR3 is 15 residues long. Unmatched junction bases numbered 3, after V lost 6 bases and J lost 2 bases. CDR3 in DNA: TGCGCCAGCAGTCTAGCGGGAGGGGCCACAGATACGCAGTATTTT. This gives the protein CASSLAGGATDTQYF.